The clone carrying this T cell receptor beta chain was counted a single time. This sample is drawn from a study of T cell responses to AZD1222 COVID-19 vaccine. Here immunoSEQ multiplex PCR was the method, and the copy in TCRdb shows in-frame clones only, minus some. Among 130,000 to 150,000 clones, about 91% were seen once, and the ten largest hold around 15%. The germline V and J ends were trimmed by 1 base and 0 bases, with 13 bases remaining between them. The CDR3 contains 17 residues. The V gene's germline CDR1 is SGHTA and CDR2 FQGNSA. The chain carries TRBV7-2 and TRBJ1-3, with D uncertain. The specimen was peripheral blood, collected on day 0 of AZD1222 vaccination. The origin of this receptor is an adult in good health. The CDR3 reads CASSLVGRTNSGNTIYF. The DNA of the CDR3 is TGTGCCAGCAGCTTAGTGGGGAGGACGAACTCTGGAAACACCATATATTTT.